One and the same sample provided the 30 T cell receptor beta chains below, sequenced in a study of PD-L1 blockade in urothelial cancer. TCRdb's copy holds only in-frame clones and misses some; the assay was immunoSEQ multiplex PCR. The sample lists tens of thousands of clones, 90% to 95% occurring once. Time point of the sample: pretreatment peripheral blood. The source material was PBMCs, sampled around atezolizumab (anti-PD-L1) treatment. The source is a woman aged 55-75 years with urothelial cancer.

This clone was observed once. The V call is TRBV11-1, the J call TRBJ1-2; 8 bases are shared with TRBD1. The CDR3 covers 15 residues. Trimming cost V 5 bases and J 3 bases; bases outside gene matches: 8. CDR1 and CDR2 from the germline V gene are SGHAT and FQDESV (reference sequence). The CDR3 loop is CASSRGDRRHYGYTF. The CDR3 DNA is TGTGCCAGCAGCAGGGGGGACAGGCGCCACTATGGCTACACCTTC.

V usage is TRBV27 and J usage is TRBJ2-3; TRBD2 agrees at 10 bases. Germline lookup yields CDR1 MNHEY and CDR2 SMNVEV (reference sequence). The CDR3 contains 15 residues. The junction had 3 bases not matched to a gene; V was cut back by 2 bases and J by 4 bases. The CDR3 is CASSLPAGGSDTQYF. Here the CDR3 DNA reads TGTGCCAGCAGTTTACCAGCGGGAGGGTCAGATACGCAGTATTTT.

The chain is built from TRBV5-4 and TRBJ2-3; D possibly corresponds to TRBD1 (6 bases). This CDR3 spans 14 amino acids. Germline V gene data show CDR1 as SGHNT and CDR2 as YYREEE (reference sequence). The V gene lost 2 bases and the J gene lost 2 bases, with 9 bases spanning the gap. CDR3 protein: CASSFRDNTDTQYF. CDR3 bases: TGTGCCAGCAGCTTCCGGGACAACACAGATACGCAGTATTTT.

The rearrangement uses TRBV6-1 and TRBJ1-2; D uncertain. This CDR3 comprises 12 residues. Between the trimmed V and J ends, which lost 6 bases and 5 bases, there was a span of 10 bases. Germline CDR1 reads MNHNS; CDR2 reads SASEGT. This chain's CDR3 is CASSLSSYGYTF. The CDR3, as DNA: TGTGCCAGCAGCCTATCCTCATATGGCTACACCTTC.

Only one count was recorded for this clone. This chain links TRBV14 with TRBJ2-5, with TRBD2 matching over 8 bases. CDR1 and CDR2 from the germline V gene are SGHDN and FVKESK. The CDR3 loop spans 15 amino acids. With V trimmed by 0 bases and J by 5 bases, 5 bases remained unmatched. The CDR3 nucleotides are TGTGCCAGCAGCCAAGATCGCGGGAGGTGGGAGACCCAGTACTTC. The encoded protein is CASSQDRGRWETQYF.

This chain connects TRBV27 to TRBJ1-1; 7 positions match TRBD1. V lost 2 bases and J lost 2; bases outside the gene matches: 2. This CDR3 is built from 14 residues. From germline, CDR1 is MNHEY and CDR2 SMNVEV (reference sequence). In DNA, the CDR3 is TGTGCCAGCAGTTTAAGGGGGCTCAACACTGAAGCTTTCTTT. It encodes CASSLRGLNTEAFF.

The chain carries TRBV30 and TRBJ1-1; the D gene is possibly TRBD1 (5 bases). CDR1 and CDR2 (germline): GTSNPN, SVGIG (reference sequence). Trimming pared 5 bases from V and 6 bases from J, leaving 16 bases between. The CDR3 loop spans 13 amino acids. The CDR3 bases are TGTGCCTGGGGGGGTGGGGGGATCTCTGAAGCTTTCTTT. Translated: CAWGGGGISEAFF. Complete variable domain (other parts from reference TRBV30 and TRBJ1-1): SQTIHQWPATLVQPVGSPLSLECTVEGTSNPNLYWYRQAAGRGLQLLFYSVGIGQISSEVPQNLSASRPQDRQFILSSKKLLLSDSGFYLCAWGGGGISEAFFGQGTRLTVV.

This clone was recorded once. The chain uses TRBV6-6 and TRBJ2-1; 12 bases agree with TRBD2. Germline values: CDR1 MNHNY, CDR2 SVGAGI (reference sequence). There are 16 residues in the CDR3. Trimming removed 6 bases from V and 0 bases from J; junction bases left unmatched: 3. This chain's CDR3 is CASRRTSGTSYNEQFF. The CDR3 bases are TGTGCCAGCAGGCGGACTAGCGGGACCTCCTACAATGAGCAGTTCTTC.

The chain recombines TRBV5-1 with TRBJ1-3, with D perhaps TRBD1 (6 bases). Trimming took off 3 bases at V and 0 bases at J, with 16 bases between the two ends. Germline CDR1 SGHRS, CDR2 YFSETQ. The CDR3 has 17 amino acids. CDR3 nucleotides: TGCGCCAGCAGCTACGACAGGAACAGGCACTCTGGAAACACCATATATTTT. It yields the protein CASSYDRNRHSGNTIYF.

The chain links TRBV4-1 to TRBJ2-7; D is possibly TRBD2 (6 bases). Germline values: CDR1 MGHRA, CDR2 YSYEKL. Trimming stripped 1 base from V and 5 bases from J, with 21 bases between. This CDR3 has 17 residues. The CDR3 coding sequence is TGCGCCAGCAGCCAAGGAATCGGGAGAGGGGAGTTCAACGAGCAGTACTTC. Its translation: CASSQGIGRGEFNEQYF.

The chain recombines TRBV6-6 with TRBJ2-7; TRBD1 matches 8 bases. The CDR3 runs to 16 residues. The J segment lost 2 bases and the V segment lost 5 bases, leaving 11 bases of the junction unmatched. Germline CDR1 reads MNHNY; CDR2 reads SVGAGI (reference sequence). The CDR3 DNA sequence: TGTGCCAGCAGTCGTCTTGACAGGGGTCGAGCCTACGAGCAGTACTTC. This encodes CASSRLDRGRAYEQYF.

The rearrangement joins TRBV10-3 to TRBJ2-7, with TRBD1 matching 11 bases. Unmatched junction bases numbered 3, after V lost 5 bases and J lost 3 bases. This CDR3 has 14 residues. CDR1 and CDR2 (germline): ENHRY, SYGVKD. CDR3 DNA sequence: TGTGCCATCAGTCAGGGGACAGGGGGCTACGAGCAGTACTTC. It codes for CAISQGTGGYEQYF.

The chain couples TRBV7-9 to TRBJ2-1, with TRBD2 as a possible D gene (6 bases). The CDR3 consists of 15 residues. In germline, CDR1 is SEHNR, CDR2 FQNEAQ (reference sequence). Trimming took off 2 bases at V and 0 bases at J, with 8 bases between the two ends. The CDR3 sequence: CASSLRGSSYNEQFF. The CDR3 coding sequence is TGTGCCAGCAGCTTACGGGGGAGCTCCTACAATGAGCAGTTCTTC.

J is TRBJ1-2 and V is TRBV28, with D maybe TRBD1 (5 bases). In germline, CDR1 is MDHEN, CDR2 SYDVKM. V dropped 3 bases and J dropped 6 bases, with 11 bases sitting between them. The CDR3 runs to 13 residues. CDR3 nucleotide sequence: TGTGCCAGCAGTTTGTTTCAGGGCGATGGCTACACCTTC. Its protein is CASSLFQGDGYTF.

The chain links TRBV5-1 to TRBJ2-5; D might be TRBD2 (6 bases). The J call may be in error: the DNA end matches TRBJ2-7 better. This CDR3 region has 14 residues. The germline V gene has CDR1 SGHRS and CDR2 YFSETQ. CDR3 in DNA: TGCGCCAGCACCGGGGGTCCAGGGCCCTACGAGCAGTACTTC. Protein product: CASTGGPGPYEQYF.

V usage is TRBV5-5 and J usage is TRBJ1-2; D not certain. Germline loops: CDR1 SGHKS, CDR2 YYEKEE (reference sequence). This CDR3 region has 15 residues. Trimming cost V 1 base and J 2 bases, with 12 bases left between them. CDR3 sequence (DNA): TGTGCCAGCAGCTTGCGGGAAAGTCACAACTATGGCTACACCTTC. Amino acids: CASSLRESHNYGYTF.

This clone was counted once. The CDR3 sequence: CASSSILTGYNEQFF. In DNA, the CDR3 is TGTGCCAGCAGCTCCATCCTGACAGGCTACAATGAGCAGTTCTTC. This rearrangement joins TRBV7-9 to TRBJ2-1, with D possibly matching TRBD1 (6 bases). V shed 4 bases and J shed 3 bases, with 13 bases lying between them. Germline CDR1 and CDR2: SEHNR and FQNEAQ (reference sequence). CDR3 length equals 15 residues. Drawing the rest from reference TRBV7-9 and TRBJ2-1, the complete variable domain is DTGVSQNPRHKITKRGQNVTFRCDPISEHNRLYWYRQTLGQGPEFLTYFQNEAQLEKSRLLSDRFSAERPKGSFSTLEIQRTEQGDSAMYLCASSSILTGYNEQFFGPGTRLTVL.

This chain joins TRBV27 and TRBJ2-7; 10 nucleotides match TRBD2. The V segment lost 5 bases and the J segment 0 bases; nucleotides outside the gene matches: 7. Germline V gene lookup returns CDR1 MNHEY and CDR2 SMNVEV (reference sequence). The CDR3 is 16 residues long. Here the CDR3 reads CASSPPGLASSYEQYF. The CDR3 bases are TGTGCCAGCAGTCCGCCGGGACTAGCGAGCTCCTACGAGCAGTACTTC.

The DNA of the CDR3 is TGTGCCAGCATTGGGACTAGCGGGGCCTCCTACAATGAGCAGTTCTTC. Encoded protein: CASIGTSGASYNEQFF. This chain uses TRBV21-1 with TRBJ2-1; TRBD2, the D gene given by the table, was not confirmed from the DNA. TRBV21-1 is noted as a pseudogene. The CDR3 is 16 amino acids.

The V call is TRBV7-9, the J call TRBJ2-7, with D possibly being TRBD2 (5 bases). The CDR3 spans 15 residues. Germline assignment: CDR1 SEHNR and CDR2 FQNEAQ (reference sequence). V lost 5 bases and J 2 bases, leaving 16 bases between the germline ends. The DNA of the CDR3 is TGTGCCAGCAGCGGCCCGGGCCCCGGGACCTACGAGCAGTACTTC. This gives the protein CASSGPGPGTYEQYF.

The V gene is TRBV7-3, the J gene TRBJ2-3, with D maybe TRBD2 (5 bases). The CDR3 extends over 15 amino acids. V was trimmed by 9 bases and J by 2 bases, leaving 18 bases between them. The germline CDR1 and CDR2 sequences are SGHTA and FQGTGA. The CDR3 DNA follows: TGTGCCAGGAGCACCGAGGGTTTCTACACAGATACGCAGTATTTT. Its translation: CARSTEGFYTDTQYF.

The chain has TRBV6-5 and TRBJ1-1; D unclear. This CDR3 spans 14 amino acids. The germline CDR1 and CDR2 sequences are MNHEY and SVGAGI. Trimming shortened V by 2 bases and J by 4 bases, and 11 bases separated the two germline ends. The CDR3: CASSYGIGFTEAFF. The CDR3 coding sequence is TGTGCCAGCAGTTACGGAATCGGGTTCACTGAAGCTTTCTTT.

The rearrangement joins TRBV7-9 to TRBJ2-3; the match to TRBD2 covers 9 bases. The trim removed 3 bases at V and 2 bases at J, leaving 0 bases unmatched. The CDR3 covers 14 residues. Germline V gene sequence: CDR1 SEHNR, CDR2 FQNEAQ (reference sequence). CDR3 amino acids: CASSLGLATDTQYF. The CDR3, as DNA: TGTGCCAGCAGCTTGGGACTAGCCACAGATACGCAGTATTTT.

This chain uses TRBV5-4 with TRBJ1-2; TRBD1 might be the D (5 bases). The V and J ends lost 0 bases and 7 bases respectively, with 16 bases between them. Germline CDR1 is SGHNT and CDR2 is YYREEE (reference sequence). The length of the CDR3 is 15 residues. The CDR3 here is CASSLEGQGVGGYTF. The CDR3 nucleotides are TGTGCCAGCAGCTTGGAGGGGCAGGGCGTAGGTGGCTACACCTTC. The full variable domain, in which reference TRBV5-4 and TRBJ1-2 provide the parts outside the CDR3, is ETGVTQSPTHLIKTRGQQVTLRCSSQSGHNTVSWYQQALGQGPQFIFQYYREEENGRGNFPPRFSGLQFPNYSSELNVNALELDDSALYLCASSLEGQGVGGYTFGSGTRLTVV.

The chain recombines TRBV6-1 with TRBJ1-1; the match to TRBD1 covers 10 bases. The CDR3 extends over 16 amino acids. J gave up 0 bases and V 4 bases, and 5 bases lay outside the gene matches. The germline gives CDR1 MNHNS, CDR2 SASEGT. CDR3 amino acids: CASSGTGGYMNTEAFF. CDR3 DNA sequence: TGTGCCAGCAGTGGGACAGGGGGTTACATGAACACTGAAGCTTTCTTT.

The V call is TRBV7-2, the J call TRBJ1-1; possibly TRBD1 for D (6 bases). This CDR3 comprises 16 residues. Germline CDR1 and CDR2: SGHTA and FQGNSA. The ends were cut back, 1 base at V and 4 bases at J, with 16 bases in the middle. The CDR3 DNA reads as TGTGCCAGCAGCTTAGTTGGGCAGGGGAAGAGCACTGAAGCTTTCTTT. It translates to CASSLVGQGKSTEAFF.

The chain carries TRBV19 and TRBJ2-1; 10 bases are shared with TRBD2. The CDR3 runs 18 residues. V lost 5 bases, J lost 1 base, and 11 bases stayed unmatched. From germline, CDR1 is LNHDA and CDR2 SQIVND (reference sequence). CDR3 in amino acids: CASSGLAGAHKSYNEQFF. CDR3 in DNA: TGTGCCAGTAGTGGGCTAGCGGGAGCCCATAAATCCTACAATGAGCAGTTCTTC.

In this sample, this clone turned up a few times. The chain couples TRBV19 to TRBJ1-1; the D gene is possibly TRBD1 (5 bases). The CDR3 is made up of 13 amino acids. CDR1 is LNHDA, CDR2 SQIVND, per germline (reference sequence). The germline V and J ends were trimmed by 7 bases and 4 bases, with 13 bases remaining between them. The CDR3 loop reads CASTHQGGTEAFF. The DNA for the CDR3 is TGTGCCAGTACCCATCAGGGTGGCACTGAAGCTTTCTTT.

V gene TRBV14 combines with J gene TRBJ2-7; 11 bases match TRBD1. The germline gives CDR1 SGHDN, CDR2 FVKESK. The length of the CDR3 is 18 residues. V trimming: 0 bases; J trimming: 6 bases; junction bases outside the gene matches: 13. The CDR3: CASSQDKGFRDRGCEQYF. The DNA of the CDR3 is TGTGCCAGCAGCCAAGATAAAGGATTCCGGGACAGGGGGTGCGAGCAGTACTTC.

This clone occurred once. This chain links TRBV19 with TRBJ2-2; 10 nucleotides line up with TRBD1. Germline V gene data show CDR1 as LNHDA and CDR2 as SQIVND (reference sequence). The CDR3 consists of 14 residues. Trimming took 6 bases from V and 4 from J; bases not matched to a gene: 2. CDR3 amino acids: CASRGTGVTGELFF. DNA of the CDR3: TGTGCCAGTAGGGGGACAGGGGTCACCGGGGAGCTGTTTTTT.